These 7 T cell receptor beta chains share one sample of origin, sequenced in a study of blood T cell repertoires in COVID-19 (TCRdb year 2020). The library was generated by the immunoSEQ multiplex PCR assay. TCRdb retrieved this table from immuneACCESS and kept in-frame rearrangements only. Not all clones are present; in checked studies, unresolved V genes account for under half, and no reason is known for the remainder. This sample has about 110,000 clones in its table, and approximately 81% of those were observed once. Approximately 4% of the sample comes from the top ten. Sequenced input: peripheral blood. These receptors were obtained from a human donor in a cohort sampled during active COVID-19.

CDR3: CASSQDRGQGNGPQHF. The CDR3 DNA is TGCGCCAGCAGCCAAGATAGGGGACAGGGGAACGGACCCCAGCATTTT. The genes are TRBV4-1 and TRBJ1-5; 10 positions match TRBD1. The CDR3 totals 16 residues. J gave up 10 bases and V 0 bases, and 9 bases lay outside the gene matches. From germline, CDR1 is MGHRA and CDR2 YSYEKL.

The V call is TRBV19, the J call TRBJ1-1, with D possibly TRBD1 on 5 matching bases. Trimming pared 5 bases from V and 5 bases from J, leaving 15 bases between. Germline CDR1 LNHDA, CDR2 SQIVND (reference sequence). The CDR3 extends over 14 amino acids. The CDR3 region is CASSPQGFGTEAFF. CDR3 coding DNA: TGTGCCAGTAGTCCCCAGGGCTTCGGGACTGAAGCTTTCTTT.

V gene TRBV7-3 combines with J gene TRBJ2-3, with TRBD2 identical over 10 bases. Germline-derived CDR1 and CDR2 are SGHTA and FQGTGA. The J segment lost 5 bases and the V segment lost 5 bases, leaving 7 bases of the junction unmatched. The CDR3 covers 15 residues. The CDR3 loop is CASSRTSGRVDTQYF. The CDR3 DNA reads as TGTGCCAGCAGCCGGACTAGCGGACGTGTAGATACGCAGTATTTT.

The rearrangement joins TRBV7-3 to TRBJ2-3, with a tentative D call TRBD2 (5 bases). This CDR3 spans 16 amino acids. Trimming stripped 4 bases from V and 0 bases from J, with 14 bases between. Germline assignment: CDR1 SGHTA and CDR2 FQGTGA. CDR3 sequence reads: CASSSGFAGSTDTQYF. CDR3 DNA: TGTGCCAGCAGCTCGGGTTTTGCGGGTAGCACAGATACGCAGTATTTT.

This clone came up a few times. V is TRBV5-1 and J is TRBJ1-2, with D possibly being TRBD1 (6 bases). Germline V CDR1 and CDR2: SGHRS, YFSETQ. Deletions cut 1 base from V and 1 base from J, with 17 bases between. The CDR3 has 17 amino acids. The CDR3 loop is CASSLIPGASLNYGYTF. The CDR3 region has the DNA TGCGCCAGCAGCTTGATTCCAGGGGCCTCGCTTAACTATGGCTACACCTTC. The entire variable domain, with the rest obtained from reference TRBV5-1 and TRBJ1-2, is as follows: KAGVTQTPRYLIKTRGQQVTLSCSPISGHRSVSWYQQTPGQGLQFLFEYFSETQRNKGNFPGRFSGRQFSNSRSEMNVSTLELGDSALYLCASSLIPGASLNYGYTFGSGTRLTVV.

The chain has TRBV5-4 and TRBJ2-2; maybe TRBD1 (5 bases). The CDR3 has 18 amino acids. The V gene lost 1 base and the J gene lost 2 bases, with 18 bases spanning the gap. CDR1 SGHNT and CDR2 YYREEE come from the germline V gene (reference sequence). The CDR3, as DNA: TGTGCCAGCAGCTTGTTGGTCGACAGACTGCAAAACACCGGGGAGCTGTTTTTT. Translating it yields CASSLLVDRLQNTGELFF.

The rearrangement uses TRBV7-2 and TRBJ2-7, with 7 bases fitting TRBD2. Germline CDR1 SGHTA, CDR2 FQGNSA. The CDR3 totals 15 residues. The V and J ends lost 2 bases and 2 bases, in that order; junction bases with no gene match: 6. The CDR3 DNA reads as TGTGCCAGCAGCTTATCCCCAGCGGGGACCTACGAGCAGTACTTC. Translating it yields CASSLSPAGTYEQYF. Supplemented by reference TRBV7-2 and TRBJ2-7, the full variable domain reads GAGVSQSPSNKVTEKGKDVELRCDPISGHTALYWYRQSLGQGLEFLIYFQGNSAPDKSGLPSDRFSAERTGGSVSTLTIQRTQQEDSAVYLCASSLSPAGTYEQYFGPGTRLTVT.